The 12 T cell receptor beta chains given below trace back to one sample, sequenced in a study of T-cell memory formation after mild COVID-19. A single record per CDR3 protein comes from TCRdb applying MiXCR to the 5' RACE reads. The sample shows 70,000 to 100,000 distinct CDR3 sequences, 10% to 15% of them seen only once. Sequenced input: PBMCs or a T cell subset sorted from them (not recorded which). All receptors derive from an adult woman who had mild COVID-19 (a few samples of this study predate the infection). Cell type and time point are not known.

The rearrangement links TRBV5-1 to TRBJ1-1, with 11 bases aligning to TRBD1. Unmatched junction bases numbered 4, after V lost 4 bases and J lost 5 bases. The germline V gene encodes CDR1 SGHRS and CDR2 YFSETQ. The CDR3 is made up of 14 amino acids. Here the CDR3 reads CASSPGQGATEAFF. The CDR3, as DNA: TGCGCCAGCAGCCCAGGACAGGGGGCTACTGAAGCTTTCTTT.

The chain carries TRBV10-3 and TRBJ1-6; D gene ambiguous. Trimming pared 1 base from V and 4 bases from J, leaving 5 bases between. This CDR3 spans 14 amino acids. Per germline, CDR1 ENHRY and CDR2 SYGVKD. The CDR3 sequence: CAISELVYNSPLHF. CDR3 nucleotide sequence: TGTGCCATCAGTGAGTTGGTGTATAATTCACCCCTCCACTTT.

This clonotype has a handful of counts. The V call is TRBV7-9, the J call TRBJ1-5; D not certain. Deletions cut 6 bases from V and 6 bases from J, with 9 bases between. Germline V gives CDR1 SEHNR, CDR2 FQNEAQ (reference sequence). The CDR3 has 12 amino acids. The CDR3 bases are TGTGCCAGCAGATCACCGGGTCAGCCCCAGCATTTT. Translation gives CASRSPGQPQHF.

CDR3: CASSLRKGRNTEAFF. The DNA of the CDR3 is TGTGCCAGCAGTTTACGGAAGGGCCGGAACACTGAAGCTTTCTTT. V is TRBV27 and J is TRBJ1-1; D call uncertain. This CDR3 is 15 amino acids long. V was clipped by 2 bases and J by 1 base, with 11 bases between them. Germline V CDR1 and CDR2: MNHEY, SMNVEV (reference sequence).

Only a few counts were recorded for this clonotype. The genes are TRBV7-6 and TRBJ2-1; 14 nucleotides agree with TRBD2. CDR1 and CDR2 (germline): SGHVS, FNYEAQ. V was clipped by 8 bases and J by 7 bases; unmatched bases: 10. The CDR3 sequence is 16 residues long. The CDR3 loop reads CASATSGRGPGNEQFF. DNA of the CDR3: TGTGCCAGCGCGACTAGCGGGAGGGGACCGGGGAATGAGCAGTTCTTC. Supplemented by reference TRBV7-6 and TRBJ2-1, the full variable domain reads GAGVSQSPRYKVTKRGQDVALRCDPISGHVSLYWYRQALGQGPEFLTYFNYEAQQDKSGLPNDRFSAERPEGSISTLTIQRTEQRDSAMYRCASATSGRGPGNEQFFGPGTRLTVL.

Only a few counts were recorded for this clonotype. The chain couples TRBV5-1 to TRBJ2-5; 12 bases are a match to TRBD1. The J segment lost 5 bases and the V segment lost 3 bases, leaving 11 bases of the junction unmatched. CDR1 and CDR2 from the germline V gene are SGHRS and YFSETQ. CDR3 length: 17 residues. DNA of the CDR3: TGCGCCAGCAGCTCGAACCCCCGGGACAGGGGGCGTGAGACCCAGTACTTC. Its protein product is CASSSNPRDRGRETQYF. Using reference TRBV5-1 and TRBJ2-5 for the parts outside the CDR3, the full variable domain is KAGVTQTPRYLIKTRGQQVTLSCSPISGHRSVSWYQQTPGQGLQFLFEYFSETQRNKGNFPGRFSGRQFSNSRSEMNVSTLELGDSALYLCASSSNPRDRGRETQYFGPGTRLLVL.

In this sample, this clonotype turned up a few times. V gene TRBV5-1 combines with J gene TRBJ2-2; the D is unclear. The CDR3 runs 11 residues. The germline V and J ends were trimmed by 6 bases and 5 bases, with 5 bases remaining between them. CDR1 is SGHRS, CDR2 YFSETQ, per germline. For the CDR3, the DNA is TGCGCCAGCAAAGGAACCGGGGAGCTGTTTTTT. Amino acids: CASKGTGELFF.

Only a few counts were recorded for this clonotype. The chain is built from TRBV5-5 and TRBJ2-7, with 7 bases fitting TRBD1. The CDR3 extends over 14 amino acids. Germline trimming cut 2 bases from V and 2 bases from J; bases unmatched to any gene: 4. Germline V gene sequence: CDR1 SGHKS, CDR2 YYEKEE (reference sequence). The CDR3 region has the DNA TGTGCCAGCAGCTTTTCGACAGGGCCCTACGAGCAGTACTTC. Residues: CASSFSTGPYEQYF. The complete variable domain, with remaining parts taken from reference TRBV5-5 and TRBJ2-7, reads DAGVTQSPTHLIKTRGQQVTLRCSPISGHKSVSWYQQVLGQGPQFIFQYYEKEERGRGNFPDRFSARQFPNYSSELNVNALLLGDSALYLCASSFSTGPYEQYFGPGTRLTVT.

V is TRBV6-5 and J is TRBJ2-3; TRBD1 aligns across 9 bases. CDR3 length: 15 residues. Germline V gene sequence: CDR1 MNHEY, CDR2 SVGAGI. V lost 2 bases, J lost 2 bases, and 2 bases stayed unmatched. The CDR3 spells CASSYGTGLTDTQYF. DNA for the CDR3: TGTGCCAGCAGTTACGGGACAGGGCTCACAGATACGCAGTATTTT.

The chain is built from TRBV11-3 and TRBJ2-7, with D possibly TRBD2 on 5 matching bases. This CDR3 spans 15 amino acids. Germline V gene sequence: CDR1 SGHNT, CDR2 YENEEA. Between the trimmed V and J ends, which lost 3 bases and 3 bases, there was a span of 15 bases. The CDR3 DNA reads TGTGCCAGCAGCTTCCGGGAAACATCCCTCTACGAGCAGTACTTC. Translating gives CASSFRETSLYEQYF. Looking up the rest from reference TRBV11-3 and TRBJ2-7 gives the full variable domain: EAGVVQSPRYKIIEKKQPVAFWCNPISGHNTLYWYLQNLGQGPELLIRYENEEAVDDSQLPKDRFSAERLKGVDSTLKIQPAELGDSAVYLCASSFRETSLYEQYFGPGTRLTVT.

The V gene is TRBV29-1, the J gene TRBJ1-2, with 9 bases lining up with TRBD1. J lost 8 bases, V lost 4 bases, and 5 bases had no gene match. Germline CDR1 is SQVTM and CDR2 is ANQGSEA. The CDR3 is 12 amino acids. CDR3 loop: CSVVQGAQGYTF. The CDR3 DNA reads TGCAGCGTTGTACAGGGGGCTCAGGGCTACACCTTC. The full variable domain, completed using reference TRBV29-1 and TRBJ1-2, is SAVISQKPSRDICQRGTSLTIQCQVDSQVTMMFWYRQQPGQSLTLIATANQGSEATYESGFVIDKFPISRPNLTFSTLTVSNMSPEDSSIYLCSVVQGAQGYTFGSGTRLTVV.

V is TRBV9 and J is TRBJ2-1, with a possible D match to TRBD2 (5 bases). This CDR3 has 12 amino acids. Trimming shortened V by 4 bases and J by 9 bases, and 11 bases separated the two germline ends. Germline CDR1 is SGDLS and CDR2 is YYNGEE. The CDR3 protein is CASSHDAGEQFF. In nucleotides, the CDR3 is TGTGCCAGCAGCCATGATGCGGGTGAGCAGTTCTTC.